Described below is a single T cell receptor (beta chain) sequence and its context. The antigen is not known. Here immunoSEQ multiplex PCR was the method, and the copy in TCRdb shows in-frame clones only, minus some. The sample includes about 9,200 clones, 80% to 90% of them seen just once. These data belong to a study of T cells and Merkel cell carcinoma outcomes. This CDR3 spans 15 amino acids. Germline V gene data show CDR1 as SNHLY and CDR2 as FYNNEI. Trimming removed 7 bases from V and 1 base from J; junction bases left unmatched: 8. The study, taken as a whole, reports: Merkel cell carcinoma outcomes were reportedly predicted by repertoire and T-cell density.

The source material was tumor tissue from Merkel cell carcinoma. The clonotype originates from a human donor with Merkel cell carcinoma. This sequence joins TRBV2 and TRBJ1-1; 8 nucleotides align to TRBD1. The CDR3 region is CASTLLGTGNTEAFF. In nucleotides, the CDR3 is TGTGCCAGCACCCTTCTTGGGACAGGGAACACTGAAGCTTTCTTT.